This T cell receptor (beta chain) was captured in a study of T-cell reconstitution after alpha-beta-depleted transplantation in children (dated by TCRdb to about 2016). With respect to the entire study: T-cell immune reconstitution after TCRalphabeta/CD19-depleted allogeneic hematopoietic cell transplantation in children was quantitatively tracked in the study by means of TCR repertoire profiling.

This specimen's treatment or condition label, per the study, means: allogeneic hematopoietic cell transplantation with graft depleted of TCRalphabeta T cells and CD19 B cells. TCRalphabeta/CD19-depleted allogeneic hematopoietic cell grafts were given to the transplant recipients, all of whom were children. Here is what the overall study found, with its caveats: In some patients, the high TCRbeta diversity seen at day 60 was put down to recipient T cells and intrathymic progenitors that had survived conditioning. The apparently early recovery of alphabetaT-cell counts about two months after transplant reportedly depended on only several hundred rapidly expanded clones that came from non-depleted graft cells. Over subsequent months, a decline in hyperexpanded clone frequencies was noted, and after one year, T-cell counts and TCRbeta diversity were mostly ascribed to newly produced T cells.

Libraries were constructed by PCR. Sequencing took place on an Illumina HiSeq 2500. To normalize quantification of the TCRbeta repertoire, the TCR libraries were built with molecular barcoding that relied on unique molecular identifiers. The raw public reads went through TCRdb reprocessing: fastp at Q25, MiXCR clone calling, in-frame beta chains kept. Every CDR3 protein is listed once, alongside the most common genes and DNA of its rows. For this sample the table gives 120,000 to 150,000 distinct CDR3 sequences, of which about 8.8% were detected only once. Of the sample, 15% to 20% falls within the top ten clones. Taken from cysteine to phenylalanine, the CDR3 has 14 residues. This entry keeps only the CDR3 DNA: 42 bases, framed from base 1. V sheds 7 bases and J sheds 2 bases, leaving 18 bases between their ends. CDR1 DFQATT and CDR2 SNEGSKA were looked up in the germline V gene (reference sequence).

A word on this clonotype: Its antigen is unknown. Nothing much larger sits one base from this clone, and base qualities are not available.

The sequence came from a female patient between 2 and 15 years old who had a stem cell transplant for congenital amegakaryocytic thrombocytopenia, so the T cells may come from the graft donor. This sample comprised PBMCs, mostly from graft donor cells, obtained 180 days after TCRalphabeta/CD19-depleted stem cell transplant. The chain was built from TRBV20-1 and TRBJ2-7; no D gene is confidently identified. The nucleotide sequence is given as TGCAGTGTCCTAGATAGAATCTATCCCTACGAGCAGTACTTC. Its coded protein is CSVLDRIYPYEQYF.